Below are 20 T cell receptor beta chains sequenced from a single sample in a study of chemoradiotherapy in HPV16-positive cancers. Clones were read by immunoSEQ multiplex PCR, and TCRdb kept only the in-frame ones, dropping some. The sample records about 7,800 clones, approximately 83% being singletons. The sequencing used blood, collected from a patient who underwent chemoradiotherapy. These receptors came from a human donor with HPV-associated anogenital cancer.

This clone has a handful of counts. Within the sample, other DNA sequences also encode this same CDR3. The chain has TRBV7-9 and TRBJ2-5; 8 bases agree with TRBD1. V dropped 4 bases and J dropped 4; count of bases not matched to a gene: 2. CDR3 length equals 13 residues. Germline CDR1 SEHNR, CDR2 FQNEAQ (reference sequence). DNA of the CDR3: TGTGCCAGCAGCTCCAGGGGGCCAGAGACCCAGTACTTC. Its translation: CASSSRGPETQYF.

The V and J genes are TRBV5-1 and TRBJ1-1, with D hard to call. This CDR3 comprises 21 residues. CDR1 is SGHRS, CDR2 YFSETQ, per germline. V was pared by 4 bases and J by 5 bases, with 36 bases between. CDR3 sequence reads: CASSPPQHGFTSSMLGTEAFF. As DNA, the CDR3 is TGCGCCAGCAGCCCTCCCCAGCACGGGTTTACGAGCTCCATGTTGGGTACTGAAGCTTTCTTT.

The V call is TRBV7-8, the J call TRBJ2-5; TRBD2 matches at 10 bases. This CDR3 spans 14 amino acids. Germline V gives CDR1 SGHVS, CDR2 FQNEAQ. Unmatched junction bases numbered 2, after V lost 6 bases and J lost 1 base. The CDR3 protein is CASRLAGPQETQYF. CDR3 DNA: TGTGCCAGCAGACTAGCGGGACCCCAAGAGACCCAGTACTTC.

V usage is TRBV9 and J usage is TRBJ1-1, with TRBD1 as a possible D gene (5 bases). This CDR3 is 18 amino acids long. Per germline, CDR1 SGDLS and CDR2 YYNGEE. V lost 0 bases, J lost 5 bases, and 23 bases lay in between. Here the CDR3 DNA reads TGTGCCAGCAGCGTAGAGGGAGGGAGTTGGGGGTCGGGGACTGAAGCTTTCTTT. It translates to CASSVEGGSWGSGTEAFF.

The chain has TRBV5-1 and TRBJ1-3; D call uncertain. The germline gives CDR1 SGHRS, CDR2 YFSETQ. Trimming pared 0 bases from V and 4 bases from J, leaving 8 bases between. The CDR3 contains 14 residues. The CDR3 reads CASSLESSGNTIYF. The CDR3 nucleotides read TGCGCCAGCAGCTTGGAGTCATCCGGAAACACCATATATTTT.

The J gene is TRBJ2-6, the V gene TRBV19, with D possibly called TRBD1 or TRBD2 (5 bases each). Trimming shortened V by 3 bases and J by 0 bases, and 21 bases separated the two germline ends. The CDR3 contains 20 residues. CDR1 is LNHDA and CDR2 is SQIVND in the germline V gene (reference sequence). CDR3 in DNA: TGTGCCAGTAGTATCCAACCGACAGTCCCCGCGGGCTCTGGGGCCAACGTCCTGACTTTC. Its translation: CASSIQPTVPAGSGANVLTF.

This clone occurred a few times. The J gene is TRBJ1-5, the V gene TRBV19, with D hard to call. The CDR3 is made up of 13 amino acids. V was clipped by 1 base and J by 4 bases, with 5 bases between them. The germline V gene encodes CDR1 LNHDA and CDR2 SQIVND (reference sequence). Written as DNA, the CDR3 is TGTGCCAGTAGTATAGGGGAGAATCAGCCCCAGCATTTT. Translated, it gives CASSIGENQPQHF.

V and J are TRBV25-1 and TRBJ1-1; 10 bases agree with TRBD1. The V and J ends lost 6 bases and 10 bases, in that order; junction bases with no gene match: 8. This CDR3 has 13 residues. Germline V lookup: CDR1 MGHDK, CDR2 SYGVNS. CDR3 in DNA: TGTGCCAGCAGCGCCCAGAGGGACAGGGGAGCTTTCTTT. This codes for CASSAQRDRGAFF.

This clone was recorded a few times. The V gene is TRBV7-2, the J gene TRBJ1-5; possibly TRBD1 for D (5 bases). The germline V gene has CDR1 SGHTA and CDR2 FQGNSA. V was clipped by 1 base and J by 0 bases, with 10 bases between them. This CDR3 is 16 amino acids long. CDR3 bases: TGTGCCAGCAGCTTAGTCTGGGGCCGTAGCAATCAGCCCCAGCATTTT. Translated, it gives CASSLVWGRSNQPQHF. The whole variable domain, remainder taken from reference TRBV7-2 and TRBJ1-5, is GAGVSQSPSNKVTEKGKDVELRCDPISGHTALYWYRQSLGQGLEFLIYFQGNSAPDKSGLPSDRFSAERTGGSVSTLTIQRTQQEDSAVYLCASSLVWGRSNQPQHFGDGTRLSIL.

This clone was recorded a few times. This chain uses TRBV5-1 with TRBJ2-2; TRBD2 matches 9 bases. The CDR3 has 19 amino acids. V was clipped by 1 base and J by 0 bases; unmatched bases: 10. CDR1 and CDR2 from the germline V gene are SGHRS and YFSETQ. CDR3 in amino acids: CASSLNLAGWSANTGELFF. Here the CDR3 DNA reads TGCGCCAGCAGCTTGAATCTAGCGGGGTGGTCGGCGAACACCGGGGAGCTGTTTTTT.

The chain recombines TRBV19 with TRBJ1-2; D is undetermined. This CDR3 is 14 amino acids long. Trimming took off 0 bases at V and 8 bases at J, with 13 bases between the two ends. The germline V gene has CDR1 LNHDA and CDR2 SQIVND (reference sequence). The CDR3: CASSIDRTARGYTF. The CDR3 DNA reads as TGTGCCAGTAGTATAGACAGGACCGCTCGGGGCTACACCTTC. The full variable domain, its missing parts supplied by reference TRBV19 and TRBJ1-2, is DGGITQSPKYLFRKEGQNVTLSCEQNLNHDAMYWYRQDPGQGLRLIYYSQIVNDFQKGDIAEGYSVSREKKESFPLTVTSAQKNPTAFYLCASSIDRTARGYTFGSGTRLTVV.

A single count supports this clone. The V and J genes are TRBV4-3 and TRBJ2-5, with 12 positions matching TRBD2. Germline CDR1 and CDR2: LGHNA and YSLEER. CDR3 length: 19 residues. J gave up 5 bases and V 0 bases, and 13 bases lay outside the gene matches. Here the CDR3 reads CASSQDSPSGGAFWETQYF. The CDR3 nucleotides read TGCGCCAGCAGCCAAGATTCGCCTAGCGGGGGGGCATTTTGGGAGACCCAGTACTTC.

This CDR3 is CASSELGNYGYTF. In nucleotides, the CDR3 is TGTGCCAGCAGTGAACTAGGGAACTATGGCTACACCTTC. This chain connects TRBV2 to TRBJ1-2, with D unresolved. Per germline, CDR1 SNHLY and CDR2 FYNNEI. V gave up 2 bases and J gave up 2 bases, with 6 bases separating them. CDR3 length equals 13 residues.

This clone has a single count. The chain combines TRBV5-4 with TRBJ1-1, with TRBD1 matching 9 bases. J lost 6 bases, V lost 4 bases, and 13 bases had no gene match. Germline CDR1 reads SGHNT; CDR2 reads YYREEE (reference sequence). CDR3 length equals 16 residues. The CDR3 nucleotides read TGTGCCAGCAGCCTTACATGGGACAGGGCGGGAGCTGAAGCTTTCTTT. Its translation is CASSLTWDRAGAEAFF.

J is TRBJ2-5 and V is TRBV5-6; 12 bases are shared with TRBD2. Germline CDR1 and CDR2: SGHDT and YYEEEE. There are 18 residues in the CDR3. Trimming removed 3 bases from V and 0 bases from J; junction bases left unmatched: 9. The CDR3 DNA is TGTGCCAGCAGCTCTATAACTAGCGGGGGGCCTTACCAAGAGACCCAGTACTTC. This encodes CASSSITSGGPYQETQYF.

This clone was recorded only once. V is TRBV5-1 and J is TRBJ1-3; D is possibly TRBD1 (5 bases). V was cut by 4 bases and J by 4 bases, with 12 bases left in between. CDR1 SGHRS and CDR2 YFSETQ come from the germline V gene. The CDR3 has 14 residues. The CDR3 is CASSPQAGGNTIYF. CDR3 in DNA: TGCGCCAGCAGCCCCCAGGCAGGGGGAAACACCATATATTTT.

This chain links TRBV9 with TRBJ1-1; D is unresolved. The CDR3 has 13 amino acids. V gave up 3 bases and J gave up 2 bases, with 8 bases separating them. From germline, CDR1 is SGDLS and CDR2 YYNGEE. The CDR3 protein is CASSGLDNTEAFF. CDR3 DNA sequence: TGTGCCAGCAGCGGACTAGACAACACTGAAGCTTTCTTT.

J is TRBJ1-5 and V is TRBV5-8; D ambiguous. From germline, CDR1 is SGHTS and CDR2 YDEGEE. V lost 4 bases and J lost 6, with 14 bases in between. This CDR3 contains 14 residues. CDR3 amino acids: CASSPRLAGQPQHF. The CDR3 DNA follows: TGTGCCAGCAGCCCCCGGCTGGCGGGTCAGCCCCAGCATTTT.

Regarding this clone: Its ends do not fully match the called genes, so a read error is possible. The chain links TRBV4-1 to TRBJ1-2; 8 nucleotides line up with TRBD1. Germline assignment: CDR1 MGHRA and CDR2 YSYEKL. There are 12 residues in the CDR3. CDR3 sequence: CASSQEQGEIAF. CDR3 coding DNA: TGCGCCAGCAGCCAAGAACAGGGGGAGATTGCTTTC.

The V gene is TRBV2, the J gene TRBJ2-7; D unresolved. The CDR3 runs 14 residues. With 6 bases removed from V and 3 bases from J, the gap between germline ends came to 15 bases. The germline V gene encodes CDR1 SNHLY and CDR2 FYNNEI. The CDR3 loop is CASSLEEGRYEQYF. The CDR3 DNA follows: TGTGCCAGCAGCCTCGAAGAAGGGCGCTACGAGCAGTACTTC.